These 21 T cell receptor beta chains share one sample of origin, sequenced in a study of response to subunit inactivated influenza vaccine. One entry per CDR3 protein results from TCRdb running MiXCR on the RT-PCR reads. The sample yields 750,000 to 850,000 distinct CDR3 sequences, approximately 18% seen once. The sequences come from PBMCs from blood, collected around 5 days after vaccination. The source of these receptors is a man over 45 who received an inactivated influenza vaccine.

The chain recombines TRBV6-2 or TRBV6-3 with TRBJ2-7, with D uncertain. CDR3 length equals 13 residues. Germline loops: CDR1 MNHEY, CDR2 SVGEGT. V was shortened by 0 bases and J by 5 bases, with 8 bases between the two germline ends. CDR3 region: CASSYSVGHEQYF. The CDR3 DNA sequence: TGTGCCAGCAGTTACTCGGTAGGACACGAGCAGTACTTC.

CDR3 residues: CASTPDRGLSYEQYF. The CDR3 DNA reads TGCGCCAGCACTCCGGACAGGGGTCTCTCCTACGAGCAGTACTTC. This chain joins TRBV5-1 and TRBJ2-7; TRBD1 agrees at 9 bases. Germline V gene sequence: CDR1 SGHRS, CDR2 YFSETQ. The ends lost 6 bases at V and 0 bases at J; junction bases unmatched: 7. CDR3 size: 15 residues.

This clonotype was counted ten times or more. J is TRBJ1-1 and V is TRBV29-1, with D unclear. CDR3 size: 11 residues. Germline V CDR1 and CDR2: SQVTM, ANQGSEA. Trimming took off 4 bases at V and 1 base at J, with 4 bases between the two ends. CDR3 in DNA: TGCAGCGTTGTTAAGAACACTGAAGCTTTCTTT. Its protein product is CSVVKNTEAFF.

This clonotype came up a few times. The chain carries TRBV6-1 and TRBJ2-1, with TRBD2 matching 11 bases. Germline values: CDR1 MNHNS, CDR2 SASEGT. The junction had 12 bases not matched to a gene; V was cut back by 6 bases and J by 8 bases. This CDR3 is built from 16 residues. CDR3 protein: CASSQLAGVMAHEQFF. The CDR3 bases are TGTGCCAGCAGCCAACTAGCGGGGGTCATGGCCCATGAGCAGTTCTTC.

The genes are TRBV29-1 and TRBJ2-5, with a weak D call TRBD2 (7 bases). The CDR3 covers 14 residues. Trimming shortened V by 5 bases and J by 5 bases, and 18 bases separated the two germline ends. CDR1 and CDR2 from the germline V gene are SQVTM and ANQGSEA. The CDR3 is CSVPFRGAGETQYF. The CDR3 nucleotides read TGCAGCGTTCCCTTTCGGGGGGCTGGGGAGACCCAGTACTTC.

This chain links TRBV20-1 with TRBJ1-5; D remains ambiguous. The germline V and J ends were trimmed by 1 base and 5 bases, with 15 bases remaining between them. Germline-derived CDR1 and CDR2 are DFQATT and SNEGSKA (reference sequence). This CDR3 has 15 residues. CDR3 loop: CSARVLGIADQPQHF. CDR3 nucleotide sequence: TGCAGTGCTAGAGTTCTGGGCATCGCAGATCAGCCCCAGCATTTT.

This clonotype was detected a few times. This chain's CDR3 is CASSGADRVYGTDTQYF. DNA of the CDR3: TGCGCCAGCAGCGGAGCGGACAGGGTCTATGGCACAGATACGCAGTATTTT. The rearrangement joins TRBV5-1 to TRBJ2-3; 8 positions agree with TRBD1. After removal of 4 bases from V and 1 base from J, the junction contained 11 bases not matched to a gene. Germline-derived CDR1 and CDR2 are SGHRS and YFSETQ. The CDR3 is made up of 17 amino acids.

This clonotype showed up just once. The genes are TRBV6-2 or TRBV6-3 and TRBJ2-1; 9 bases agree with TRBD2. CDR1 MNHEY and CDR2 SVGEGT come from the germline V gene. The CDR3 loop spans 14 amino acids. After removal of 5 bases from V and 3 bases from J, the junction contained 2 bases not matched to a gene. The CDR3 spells CASSLAGHYNEQFF. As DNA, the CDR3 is TGTGCCAGCAGTCTAGCGGGGCACTACAATGAGCAGTTCTTC.

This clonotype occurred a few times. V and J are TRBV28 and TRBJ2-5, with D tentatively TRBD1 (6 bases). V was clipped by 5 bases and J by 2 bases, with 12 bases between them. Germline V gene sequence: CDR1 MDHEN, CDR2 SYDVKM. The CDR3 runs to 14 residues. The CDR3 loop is CASSGPGQQETQYF. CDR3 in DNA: TGTGCCAGCAGTGGACCGGGACAACAAGAGACCCAGTACTTC.

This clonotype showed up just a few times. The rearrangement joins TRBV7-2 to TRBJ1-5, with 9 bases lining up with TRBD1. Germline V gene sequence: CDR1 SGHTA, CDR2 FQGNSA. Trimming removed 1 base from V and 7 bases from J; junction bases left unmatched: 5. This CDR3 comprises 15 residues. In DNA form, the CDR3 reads TGTGCCAGCAGCTTAGAGGGGACAGGGAGGCAGCCCCAGCATTTT. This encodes CASSLEGTGRQPQHF.

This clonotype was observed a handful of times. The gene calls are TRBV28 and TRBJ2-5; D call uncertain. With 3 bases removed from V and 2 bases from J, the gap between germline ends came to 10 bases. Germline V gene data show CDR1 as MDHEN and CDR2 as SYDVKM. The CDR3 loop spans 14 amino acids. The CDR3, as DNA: TGTGCCAGCAGTTTCCTCGAGGATCAAGAGACCCAGTACTTC. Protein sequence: CASSFLEDQETQYF. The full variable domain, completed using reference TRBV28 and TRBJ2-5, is DVKVTQSSRYLVKRTGEKVFLECVQDMDHENMFWYRQDPGLGLRLIYFSYDVKMKEKGDIPEGYSVSREKKERFSLILESASTNQTSMYLCASSFLEDQETQYFGPGTRLLVL.

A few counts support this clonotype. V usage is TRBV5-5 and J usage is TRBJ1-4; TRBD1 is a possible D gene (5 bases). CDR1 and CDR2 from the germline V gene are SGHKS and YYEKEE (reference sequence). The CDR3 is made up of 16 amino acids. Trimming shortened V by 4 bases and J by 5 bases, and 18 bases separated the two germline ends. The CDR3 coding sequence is TGTGCCAGCAGCGAAATCCTGAGGGGATACAATGAAAAACTGTTTTTT. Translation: CASSEILRGYNEKLFF.

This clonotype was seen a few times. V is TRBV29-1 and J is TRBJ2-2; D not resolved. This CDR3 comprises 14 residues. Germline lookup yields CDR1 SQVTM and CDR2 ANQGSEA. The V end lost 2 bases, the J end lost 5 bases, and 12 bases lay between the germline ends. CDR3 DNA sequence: TGCAGCGTTGAACAGACCAAGGGAACCGGGGAGCTGTTTTTT. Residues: CSVEQTKGTGELFF.

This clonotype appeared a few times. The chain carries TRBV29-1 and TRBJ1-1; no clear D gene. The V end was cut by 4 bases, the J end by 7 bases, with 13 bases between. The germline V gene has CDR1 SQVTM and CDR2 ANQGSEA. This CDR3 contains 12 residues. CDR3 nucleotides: TGCAGCGTTGTGGCAGCCCAATTTGAAGCTTTCTTT. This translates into CSVVAAQFEAFF.

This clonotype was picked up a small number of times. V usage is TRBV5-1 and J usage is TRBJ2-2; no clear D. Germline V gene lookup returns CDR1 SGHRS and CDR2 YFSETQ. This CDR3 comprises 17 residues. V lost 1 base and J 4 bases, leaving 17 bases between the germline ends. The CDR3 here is CASSLIPSPGSTGELFF. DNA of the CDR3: TGCGCCAGCAGCTTGATTCCCAGCCCAGGCTCCACCGGGGAGCTGTTTTTT.

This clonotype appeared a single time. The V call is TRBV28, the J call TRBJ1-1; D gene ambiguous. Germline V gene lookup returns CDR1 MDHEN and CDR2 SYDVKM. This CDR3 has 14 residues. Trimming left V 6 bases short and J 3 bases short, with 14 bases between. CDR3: CASSEGSGHTEAFF. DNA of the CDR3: TGTGCCAGCAGCGAGGGATCTGGGCACACTGAAGCTTTCTTT.

The CDR3 nucleotides read TGTGCCAGCAGTGAGACAACCGCAACTAATGAAAAACTGTTTTTT. Protein sequence: CASSETTATNEKLFF. The chain uses TRBV2 and TRBJ1-4; D is uncertain. The CDR3 has 15 residues. CDR1 SNHLY and CDR2 FYNNEI come from the germline V gene. With 3 bases removed from V and 0 bases from J, the gap between germline ends came to 8 bases.

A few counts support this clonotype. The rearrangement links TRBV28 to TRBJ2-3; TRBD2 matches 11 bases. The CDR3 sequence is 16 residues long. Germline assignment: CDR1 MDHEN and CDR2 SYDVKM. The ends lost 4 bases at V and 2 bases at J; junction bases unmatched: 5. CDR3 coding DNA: TGTGCCAGCAGTTCTCCGACTAGCGGGATCACAGATACGCAGTATTTT. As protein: CASSSPTSGITDTQYF.

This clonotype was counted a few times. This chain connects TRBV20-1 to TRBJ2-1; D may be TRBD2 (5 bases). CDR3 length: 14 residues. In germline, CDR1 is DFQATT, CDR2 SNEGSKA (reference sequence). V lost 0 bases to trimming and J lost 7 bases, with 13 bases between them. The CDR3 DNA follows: TGCAGTGCTAGAGATCAGCGGTCTTGGAATGAGCAGTTCTTC. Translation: CSARDQRSWNEQFF.

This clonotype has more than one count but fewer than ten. DNA for the CDR3: TGCGCCAGCAGCTTGGGGGCTTCGGGAACTGAAGCTTTCTTT. Its protein product is CASSLGASGTEAFF. V gene TRBV5-1 combines with J gene TRBJ1-1; D unclear. The CDR3 runs 14 residues. CDR1 and CDR2 (germline): SGHRS, YFSETQ. The V gene lost 0 bases and the J gene lost 5 bases, with 11 bases spanning the gap.

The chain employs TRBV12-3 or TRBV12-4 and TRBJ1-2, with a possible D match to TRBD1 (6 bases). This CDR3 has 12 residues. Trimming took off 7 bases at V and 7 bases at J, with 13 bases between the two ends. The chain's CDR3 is CASKQGMGGYTF. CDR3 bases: TGTGCCAGCAAACAGGGTATGGGTGGCTACACCTTC.